The 12 T cell receptor beta chains presented below share a single source sample, sequenced in a study of human T cells and chemical hapten exposure. Described time point: patch test 2, 6 weeks after DPC sensitization. Treatment noted: therapeutic diphenylcyclopropenone sensitization with weekly scalp DPC. TCRdb reprocessed the RACE reads with MiXCR, giving one entry per CDR3 protein. The sample holds tens of thousands of distinct CDR3 sequences, roughly a tenth seen once. Sequences were derived from whole blood, sampled in connection with sensitization to the hapten diphenylcyclopropenone (DPC). These receptors originate from a woman aged 50 to 60 with alopecia areata. Some clones in this sample may be carry-over from other donors' samples.

The rearrangement joins TRBV6-4 to TRBJ1-1, with D possibly TRBD1 on 6 matching bases. Germline values: CDR1 MRHNA, CDR2 SNTAGT. The CDR3 is 14 residues long. Trimming left V 6 bases short and J 1 base short, with 12 bases between. The CDR3 protein is CASRPGQSNTEAFF. The CDR3 coding sequence is TGTGCCAGCAGGCCCGGACAGTCGAACACTGAAGCTTTCTTT.

This clonotype was seen a handful of times. J is TRBJ1-5 and V is TRBV6-5; D possibly corresponds to TRBD1 (5 bases). Trimming removed 5 bases from V and 5 bases from J, with 16 bases in between. The CDR3 has 15 amino acids. CDR1 and CDR2 (germline): MNHEY, SVGAGI. Here the CDR3 reads CASSNRDSVDQPQHF. As DNA, the CDR3 is TGTGCCAGCAGTAACCGAGACAGCGTTGATCAGCCCCAGCATTTT.

CDR3: CASSTQGRTDTQYF. In nucleotides, the CDR3 is TGTGCCAGCAGCACACAGGGGAGGACAGATACGCAGTATTTT. The chain links TRBV5-4 to TRBJ2-3; tentatively, D is TRBD1 (7 bases). Germline loops: CDR1 SGHNT, CDR2 YYREEE (reference sequence). The CDR3 consists of 14 residues. Trimming removed 4 bases at V and 3 bases at J, with 12 bases between.

This clonotype was observed at least ten times. The chain recombines TRBV4-2 with TRBJ1-5; TRBD1 might be the D (6 bases). V dropped 3 bases and J dropped 2 bases, with 17 bases sitting between them. Germline V gene data show CDR1 as LGHNA and CDR2 as YNFKEQ. This CDR3 is 17 amino acids long. CDR3 coding DNA: TGTGCCAGCAGCCATCGCGCAGGGGTACAAGGCAATCAGCCCCAGCATTTT. Translation: CASSHRAGVQGNQPQHF.

This clonotype was observed once. The chain recombines TRBV20-1 with TRBJ2-2; weak D call: TRBD2 (5 bases). CDR1 and CDR2 (germline): DFQATT, SNEGSKA (reference sequence). Trimming left V 0 bases short and J 3 bases short, with 11 bases between. The CDR3 contains 15 residues. The DNA for the CDR3 is TGCAGTGCTAGAGATCTAGGGAGATACACCGGGGAGCTGTTTTTT. This sequence encodes CSARDLGRYTGELFF.

The chain joins TRBV7-9 to TRBJ2-7; TRBD2 aligns across 12 bases. Germline V lookup: CDR1 SEHNR, CDR2 FQNEAQ (reference sequence). The CDR3 runs 14 residues. Trimming removed 5 bases from V and 3 bases from J; junction bases left unmatched: 2. This CDR3 reads CASSRLAGVYEQYF. The CDR3 region has the DNA TGTGCCAGCAGCCGACTAGCGGGAGTCTACGAGCAGTACTTC.

The V and J genes are TRBV10-3 and TRBJ1-5, with D hard to call. Trimming stripped 3 bases from V and 0 bases from J, with 12 bases between. This CDR3 has 16 residues. The V gene's germline CDR1 is ENHRY and CDR2 SYGVKD. DNA of the CDR3: TGTGCCATCAGTGAATTGGCACAGCATAGCAATCAGCCCCAGCATTTT. Encoded protein: CAISELAQHSNQPQHF.

This chain joins TRBV20-1 and TRBJ1-4, with D unresolved. The V end was cut by 0 bases, the J end by 1 base, with 9 bases between. CDR3 size: 15 residues. CDR1 DFQATT and CDR2 SNEGSKA come from the germline V gene (reference sequence). CDR3 amino acids: CSARDMRGTNEKLFF. The DNA of the CDR3 is TGCAGTGCTAGAGATATGCGGGGAACTAATGAAAAACTGTTTTTT.

This clonotype appeared a few times. V usage is TRBV7-6 and J usage is TRBJ2-7; D might be TRBD1 (5 bases). CDR3 length: 11 residues. Between the trimmed V and J ends, which lost 5 bases and 7 bases, there was a span of 9 bases. Germline loops: CDR1 SGHVS, CDR2 FNYEAQ. The CDR3 bases are TGTGCCAGCAGCATCGACAGAGAGCAGTACTTC. Its protein is CASSIDREQYF. The full variable domain, in which reference TRBV7-6 and TRBJ2-7 provide the parts outside the CDR3, is GAGVSQSPRYKVTKRGQDVALRCDPISGHVSLYWYRQALGQGPEFLTYFNYEAQQDKSGLPNDRFSAERPEGSISTLTIQRTEQRDSAMYRCASSIDREQYFGPGTRLTVT.

This clonotype appeared many times. The chain joins TRBV11-2 to TRBJ2-7; D is ambiguous. V was clipped by 1 base and J by 2 bases, with 12 bases between them. This CDR3 spans 15 amino acids. Germline V gene lookup returns CDR1 SGHAT and CDR2 FQNNGV. The CDR3: CASSLGFGLTYEQYF. The CDR3 DNA is TGTGCCAGCAGCTTAGGTTTCGGGCTTACCTACGAGCAGTACTTC.

This clonotype was observed at least ten times. The chain joins TRBV7-7 to TRBJ2-5; TRBD2 matches 13 bases. The trim removed 5 bases at V and 5 bases at J, leaving 5 bases unmatched. Germline values: CDR1 SSHAT, CDR2 FNYEAQ (reference sequence). The CDR3 has 15 residues. As DNA, the CDR3 is TGTGCCAGCAGCCCGGGACTAGCGGGACTGGAGACCCAGTACTTC. This sequence encodes CASSPGLAGLETQYF.

This clonotype has ten or more counts. The V and J genes are TRBV28 and TRBJ2-7, with D possibly called TRBD1 or TRBD2 (5 bases each). The CDR3 length is 16 residues. Germline loops: CDR1 MDHEN, CDR2 SYDVKM. The V end was cut by 8 bases, the J end by 2 bases, with 22 bases between. CDR3 nucleotide sequence: TGTGCCAGCGGCCTGGTAAGGGGCCGGGGAACCTACGAGCAGTACTTC. Its protein product is CASGLVRGRGTYEQYF. Full variable domain (rest looked up from reference TRBV28 and TRBJ2-7): DVKVTQSSRYLVKRTGEKVFLECVQDMDHENMFWYRQDPGLGLRLIYFSYDVKMKEKGDIPEGYSVSREKKERFSLILESASTNQTSMYLCASGLVRGRGTYEQYFGPGTRLTVT.